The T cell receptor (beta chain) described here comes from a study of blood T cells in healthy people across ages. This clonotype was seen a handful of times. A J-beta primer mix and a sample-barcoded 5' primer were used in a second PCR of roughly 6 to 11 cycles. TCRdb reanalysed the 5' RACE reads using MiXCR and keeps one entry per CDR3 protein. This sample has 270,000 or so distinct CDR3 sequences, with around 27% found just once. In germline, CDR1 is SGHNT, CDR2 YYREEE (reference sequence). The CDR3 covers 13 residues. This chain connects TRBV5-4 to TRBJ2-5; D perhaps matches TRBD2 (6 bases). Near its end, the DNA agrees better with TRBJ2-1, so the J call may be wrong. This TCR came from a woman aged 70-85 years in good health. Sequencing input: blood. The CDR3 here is CASGLSSLDEQFF. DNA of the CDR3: TGTGCCAGCGGACTATCCTCCCTGGATGAGCAGTTCTTC.